The 21 T cell receptor beta chains listed next were all sequenced from one sample in a study of T-cell reconstitution after alpha-beta-depleted transplantation in children (dated by TCRdb to the mid-2010s). This specimen's treatment or condition label, interpreted: allogeneic hematopoietic cell transplantation with graft depleted of TCRalphabeta T cells and CD19 B cells. Receptor amplification or capture employed PCR. The sequencer was an Illumina HiSeq 2500. To normalize quantification of the TCRbeta repertoire, the TCR libraries were built with molecular barcoding that relied on unique molecular identifiers. TCRdb trimmed public reads at Q25 via fastp, called clones via MiXCR and kept in-frame beta chains. One record per CDR3 amino acid sequence lists the most common genes and DNA. The sample contains about 980,000 distinct CDR3 sequences, roughly 31% of them found a single time. The ten biggest clones cover about 28% of the sample.

Sequences were derived from PBMCs, mostly from graft donor cells, sampled 360 days after TCRalphabeta/CD19-depleted stem cell transplant. The receptors shown here come from a boy in the first two years of life who had a stem cell transplant for SCID, so the T cells may come from the graft donor.

This clonotype has only a few counts. CDR3 bases: TGTGCCAGCAGTTACTCGGGGGGTTGGCGCCAAGAGACCCAGTACTTC. Its translation: CASSYSGGWRQETQYF. The V and J genes are TRBV6-5 and TRBJ2-5; D perhaps matches TRBD2 (6 bases). The germline CDR1 and CDR2 sequences are MNHEY and SVGAGI. Trimming cost V 0 bases and J 1 base, with 12 bases left between them. The CDR3 has 16 residues.

The chain couples TRBV12-3 or TRBV12-4 to TRBJ1-1, with D unclear. V was pared by 1 base and J by 7 bases, with 22 bases between. CDR3 length equals 17 residues. DNA of the CDR3: TGTGCCAGCAGTTTAGAACTAGGTGGACGGAGGTCCCGTGAAGCTTTCTTT. It yields the protein CASSLELGGRRSREAFF.

The CDR3 DNA is TGCGCCAGCCGTGGTTTGGATACGCAGTATTTT. Protein product: CASRGLDTQYF. V and J are TRBV5-1 and TRBJ2-3, with D uncertain. The CDR3 consists of 11 residues. Trimming shortened V by 7 bases and J by 6 bases, and 9 bases separated the two germline ends. CDR1 is SGHRS, CDR2 YFSETQ, per germline.

This clonotype was seen only a few times. The rearrangement links TRBV7-9 to TRBJ1-1; 8 bases match TRBD1. The germline V gene encodes CDR1 SEHNR and CDR2 FQNEAQ (reference sequence). Unmatched junction bases numbered 7, after V lost 3 bases and J lost 4 bases. The CDR3 extends over 15 amino acids. CDR3 sequence: CASSLGTTGGTEAFF. The CDR3 region has the DNA TGTGCCAGCAGCTTGGGAACAACAGGGGGCACTGAAGCTTTCTTT.

As to this clonotype: This may arise from a read error, as a much more abundant clone is one base away. This sequence joins TRBV9 and TRBJ2-7; D call uncertain. This CDR3 contains 12 residues. CDR1 and CDR2 (germline): SGDLS, YYNGEE. The CDR3 coding sequence is TGTCCCAGCAGCGTAGATCACCAACGGCGGCACTTC. Its translation is CPSSVDHQRRHF.

This chain joins TRBV7-3 and TRBJ2-3; a weak D match, TRBD1 (6 bases). Germline V lookup: CDR1 SGHTA, CDR2 FQGTGA. The CDR3 extends over 15 amino acids. V lost 5 bases to trimming and J lost 3 bases, with 15 bases between them. Written as DNA, the CDR3 is TGTGCCAGCAGCCAACAGACAGGATGGACAGATACGCAGTATTTT. It specifies CASSQQTGWTDTQYF. The full variable domain, in which reference TRBV7-3 and TRBJ2-3 provide the parts outside the CDR3, is GAGVSQTPSNKVTEKGKYVELRCDPISGHTALYWYRQSLGQGPEFLIYFQGTGAADDSGLPNDRFFAVRPEGSVSTLKIQRTERGDSAVYLCASSQQTGWTDTQYFGPGTRLTVL.

There are a few counts of this clonotype. This chain uses TRBV20-1 with TRBJ1-1; TRBD1 is a possible D gene (5 bases). The V gene lost 1 base and the J gene lost 5 bases, with 17 bases spanning the gap. Germline loops: CDR1 DFQATT, CDR2 SNEGSKA (reference sequence). CDR3 length: 15 amino acids. The CDR3 sequence: CSARGGEKKTTEAFF. In nucleotides, the CDR3 is TGCAGTGCTAGAGGGGGCGAGAAGAAAACGACTGAAGCTTTCTTT.

This clonotype was seen a few times. This sequence joins TRBV5-5 and TRBJ2-5, with D possibly being TRBD1 (6 bases). Germline-derived CDR1 and CDR2 are SGHKS and YYEKEE (reference sequence). The CDR3 consists of 14 residues. Trimming cost V 3 bases and J 2 bases, with 11 bases left between them. CDR3 protein: CASSSGTHQETQYF. In DNA form, the CDR3 reads TGTGCCAGCAGCTCCGGGACACATCAAGAGACCCAGTACTTC.

J is TRBJ2-2 and V is TRBV5-6; a weak D match, TRBD2 (5 bases). Trimming took 4 bases from V and 0 from J, leaving 16 bases between them. The CDR3 is 17 residues long. Per germline, CDR1 SGHDT and CDR2 YYEEEE. This CDR3 reads CASSRNLGNTNTGELFF. CDR3 in DNA: TGTGCCAGCAGCAGGAACCTCGGGAACACGAACACCGGGGAGCTGTTTTTT.

This clonotype was counted a single time. The chain joins TRBV6-1 to TRBJ2-3; possible D gene TRBD2, 6 bases. Trimming took off 8 bases at V and 3 bases at J, with 18 bases between the two ends. Germline V gene sequence: CDR1 MNHNS, CDR2 SASEGT. This CDR3 is built from 15 residues. The DNA for the CDR3 is TGTGCCAGCCAAACCCCCGGGGGTCGAACAGATACGCAGTATTTT. This sequence encodes CASQTPGGRTDTQYF.

This clonotype was detected only a few times. The chain joins TRBV24-1 to TRBJ1-2, with unresolved D. CDR3 size: 11 residues. Germline V gene data show CDR1 as KGHDR and CDR2 as SFDVKD. The V end lost 4 bases, the J end lost 8 bases, and 7 bases lay between the germline ends. The DNA of the CDR3 is TGTGCCACCAGTGACCCCAGAGGCTACACCTTC. Amino acids: CATSDPRGYTF.

This chain links TRBV14 with TRBJ2-5; D uncertain. Looked up from germline, CDR1 is SGHDN and CDR2 is FVKESK. The CDR3 is 15 residues long. V was cut by 3 bases and J by 2 bases, with 13 bases left in between. Here the CDR3 reads CASSQNVAVQETQYF. The CDR3 region has the DNA TGTGCCAGCAGCCAGAACGTGGCGGTTCAAGAGACCCAGTACTTC.

The genes are TRBV23-1 and TRBJ1-5; D is ambiguous. TRBV23-1 is reported as an ORF; its role is uncertain. The CDR3 totals 15 residues. The V end was cut by 0 bases, the J end by 6 bases, with 12 bases between. The CDR3 spells CASSQSPEPPQPQHF. The CDR3 bases are TGCGCCAGCAGTCAATCACCGGAACCACCTCAGCCCCAGCATTTT.

This clonotype showed up many times. The V gene is TRBV28, the J gene TRBJ2-4; TRBD1 is a possible D gene (5 bases). V was clipped by 5 bases and J by 0 bases, with 20 bases between them. Looked up from germline, CDR1 is MDHEN and CDR2 is SYDVKM. The CDR3 length is 18 residues. The CDR3 DNA sequence: TGTGCCAGCAGTCCCATAACTGCAGGGATCGTAGCCAAAAACATTCAGTACTTC. Encoded protein: CASSPITAGIVAKNIQYF.

This clonotype has just a few counts. The rearrangement links TRBV2 to TRBJ1-6; 8 bases fit TRBD1. With V trimmed by 5 bases and J by 0 bases, 6 bases remained unmatched. Germline loops: CDR1 SNHLY, CDR2 FYNNEI. The CDR3 is made up of 17 amino acids. CDR3 nucleotides: TGTGCCAGCAGTTTCACAGGGGGAAGCTCCTATAATTCACCCCTCCACTTT. Its protein product is CASSFTGGSSYNSPLHF. The full variable domain, in which reference TRBV2 and TRBJ1-6 provide the parts outside the CDR3, is EPEVTQTPSHQVTQMGQEVILRCVPISNHLYFYWYRQILGQKVEFLVSFYNNEISEKSEIFDDQFSVERPDGSNFTLKIRSTKLEDSAMYFCASSFTGGSSYNSPLHFGNGTRLTVT.

The V and J genes are TRBV7-2 and TRBJ1-2; no clear D. The CDR3 covers 14 residues. Trimming took off 3 bases at V and 8 bases at J, with 16 bases between the two ends. CDR1 is SGHTA and CDR2 is FQGNSA in the germline V gene. CDR3 coding DNA: TGTGCCAGCAGCTTTCGGGAGACCGGGCACGGCTACACCTTC. Protein product: CASSFRETGHGYTF.

Of note for this clonotype: This may be a read error, as it is one base from a much larger clone. The chain joins TRBV20-1 to TRBJ2-7; D perhaps matches TRBD2 (5 bases). The V gene lost 3 bases and the J gene lost 1 base, with 10 bases spanning the gap. This CDR3 region has 13 residues. Germline V lookup: CDR1 DFQATT, CDR2 SNEGSKA (reference sequence). As DNA, the CDR3 is TGCAGTGCTAGGTTTCGGGGATCCTACGAGCAGTACGTC. It codes for CSARFRGSYEQYV.

This chain links TRBV7-6 with TRBJ2-5, with D possibly being TRBD2 (5 bases). The V end was cut by 1 base, the J end by 7 bases, with 16 bases between. Per the germline V gene, CDR1 is SGHVS and CDR2 is FNYEAQ. The CDR3 runs 15 residues. CDR3 sequence reads: CASSLVQNQRGTQYF. CDR3 in DNA: TGTGCCAGCAGCTTAGTTCAGAACCAACGGGGGACCCAGTACTTC.

This clonotype was seen a handful of times. This chain connects TRBV24-1 to TRBJ2-1, with D possibly matching TRBD2 (5 bases). Germline V CDR1 and CDR2: KGHDR, SFDVKD. The CDR3 contains 15 residues. Trimming left V 5 bases short and J 5 bases short, with 15 bases between. CDR3 sequence: CATSGGPNTDNEQFF. CDR3 coding DNA: TGTGCCACCAGTGGCGGGCCCAACACAGACAATGAGCAGTTCTTC.

The CDR3 region is CASTPGAQGPGYTF. Here the CDR3 DNA reads TGTGCCAGCACTCCAGGGGCACAGGGACCGGGCTACACCTTC. This chain connects TRBV12-3 or TRBV12-4 to TRBJ1-2; tentative D call: TRBD1 (6 bases). The CDR3 is 14 amino acids. The V end was cut by 7 bases, the J end by 8 bases, with 20 bases between.

The chain combines TRBV3-1 with TRBJ1-4, with TRBD1 as a possible D gene (5 bases). V was pared by 2 bases and J by 12 bases, with 7 bases between. Per the germline V gene, CDR1 is LGHDT and CDR2 is YNNKEL (reference sequence). CDR3 length: 11 residues. The CDR3 protein is CASSQRGQLFF. CDR3 bases: TGTGCCAGCAGCCAAAGGGGACAACTGTTTTTT.